A single sample gave rise to the 5 T cell receptor beta chains below, sequenced in a study of cytomegalovirus exposure and HLA in healthy donors. The PCR had 60 Vbeta and 13 Jbeta primers. Here immunoSEQ multiplex PCR was the method, and the copy in TCRdb shows in-frame clones only, minus some. The sample gives about 220,000 clones, approximately 88% of which show up once; 0.71% is in the top ten. Sequenced: PBMCs. These receptors were taken from a boy younger than 10 in good health and CMV-seronegative.

The chain is built from TRBV7-2 and TRBJ2-3; TRBD2 aligns across 9 bases. The CDR3 spans 14 residues. CDR1 and CDR2 from the germline V gene are SGHTA and FQGNSA. Losses at the gene ends were 5 bases for V and 6 bases for J; bases not matched to a gene: 6. The CDR3 region has the DNA TGTGCCAGCAGCCTGTCCAGCGGGGGGGATACGCAGTATTTT. Its translation: CASSLSSGGDTQYF.

V and J are TRBV11-2 and TRBJ2-7; D remains unclear. V dropped 3 bases and J dropped 7 bases, with 4 bases sitting between them. The germline V gene encodes CDR1 SGHAT and CDR2 FQNNGV. The CDR3 has 10 amino acids. The CDR3 here is CASSFGEQYF. The CDR3, as DNA: TGTGCCAGCAGCTTCGGGGAGCAGTACTTC. The full variable domain, rest sourced from reference TRBV11-2 and TRBJ2-7, is EAGVAQSPRYKIIEKRQSVAFWCNPISGHATLYWYQQILGQGPKLLIQFQNNGVVDDSQLPKDRFSAERLKGVDSTLKIQPAKLEDSAVYLCASSFGEQYFGPGTRLTVT.

The count of this clone is one. The chain carries TRBV27 and TRBJ1-2, with D tentatively TRBD1 (6 bases). The CDR3 runs 13 residues. The V end was cut by 5 bases, the J end by 5 bases, with 12 bases between. Germline V gives CDR1 MNHEY, CDR2 SMNVEV (reference sequence). The CDR3 DNA is TGTGCCAGCAGTCCGGGACACTTATATGGCTACACCTTC. This encodes CASSPGHLYGYTF.

This chain links TRBV9 with TRBJ2-7, with TRBD2 matching 8 bases. The CDR3 runs 16 residues. CDR1 and CDR2 (germline): SGDLS, YYNGEE. V was clipped by 0 bases and J by 2 bases; unmatched bases: 7. CDR3 nucleotide sequence: TGTGCCAGCAGCGTAGGTCCGGGGGGGCCAACCTACGAGCAGTACTTC. Protein sequence: CASSVGPGGPTYEQYF.

The chain carries TRBV27 and TRBJ2-3; D not resolved. V was pared by 2 bases and J by 0 bases, with 12 bases between. The CDR3 is 16 residues long. Germline assignment: CDR1 MNHEY and CDR2 SMNVEV (reference sequence). As DNA, the CDR3 is TGTGCCAGCAGTTTAACGGCGGAGACTAGCACAGATACGCAGTATTTT. Amino acid sequence: CASSLTAETSTDTQYF.